The entry below gives a single T cell receptor (beta chain) sequence along with its context. V shed 2 bases and J shed 3 bases, with 8 bases lying between them. The CDR3 spans 13 residues. Germline V gene lookup returns CDR1 SGDLS and CDR2 YYNGEE. In the source study's methods: From reference gene primer amplification, estimates of nucleated cell counts were derived. The table came from immunoSEQ multiplex PCR; TCRdb's copy has only in-frame clones and leaves some out. D and trimming were read from the DNA, whereas the V and J calls and clone size are those reported in that table. Of 70,000 to 75,000 clones listed, about 92% are singletons. This sample is drawn from a study of blood T cell repertoires in COVID-19.

The receptor was derived from a human donor in a cohort sampled during active COVID-19. The rearrangement joins TRBV9 to TRBJ1-1; a possible D gene is TRBD1 (5 bases). Material for sequencing was peripheral blood. The CDR3, as DNA: TGTGCCAGCAGCGTGGGGGGGTACACTGAAGCTTTCTTT. Translated: CASSVGGYTEAFF.